This TCR beta chain was sequenced in a study of PD-1 and CTLA-4 blockade in melanoma. Sequenced by immunoSEQ multiplex PCR; TCRdb stores in-frame clones only, minus some. The sample includes 20,000 to 25,000 clones, approximately 90% of them seen just once. The length of the CDR3 is 16 residues. CDR1 is SGHDN and CDR2 is FVKESK in the germline V gene. V was clipped by 2 bases and J by 7 bases; unmatched bases: 9. The receptor was derived from a human donor with melanoma. The J gene is TRBJ2-1, the V gene TRBV14, with 9 nucleotides matching TRBD2. The sequencing used CD8+ T cells from peripheral blood, collected before anti-PD-1 treatment. CDR3 sequence: CASSQSPSGKGNEQFF. As DNA, the CDR3 is TGTGCCAGCAGCCAAAGTCCTAGCGGGAAGGGGAATGAGCAGTTCTTC. Complete variable domain (other parts from reference TRBV14 and TRBJ2-1): EAGVTQFPSHSVIEKGQTVTLRCDPISGHDNLYWYRRVMGKEIKFLLHFVKESKQDESGMPNNRFLAERTGGTYSTLKVQPAELEDSGVYFCASSQSPSGKGNEQFFGPGTRLTVL.